The 21 T cell receptor beta chains in this list originate from one sample, sequenced in a study of blood T cell repertoires in COVID-19. Produced via immunoSEQ multiplex PCR; TCRdb's table is partial and in-frame only. Of 180,000 or so clones in the sample, about three quarters were seen once. Specimen: peripheral blood. These receptors all come from a woman aged 45-59 years with active or convalescent COVID-19.

The chain joins TRBV6-5 to TRBJ1-6; D is unresolved. V dropped 7 bases and J dropped 9 bases, with 19 bases sitting between them. The CDR3 totals 15 residues. CDR1 and CDR2 from the germline V gene are MNHEY and SVGAGI. CDR3 residues: CASKERAALGSPLHF. The DNA for the CDR3 is TGTGCCAGCAAAGAGAGGGCGGCCCTCGGTTCACCCCTCCACTTT.

The rearrangement links TRBV4-3 to TRBJ2-1; TRBD2 might be the D (5 bases). Trimming stripped 0 bases from V and 3 bases from J, with 12 bases between. The CDR3 consists of 16 residues. Germline assignment: CDR1 LGHNA and CDR2 YSLEER. CDR3 DNA: TGCGCCAGCAGCCAAGATCGGGATCTCCTCTACAATGAGCAGTTCTTC. Its translation is CASSQDRDLLYNEQFF.

This clone was picked up a small number of times. In DNA form, the CDR3 reads TGTGCCAGCAGTTTCCTGACAGGGGGGGGTGAAAAACTGTTTTTT. Protein sequence: CASSFLTGGGEKLFF. The rearrangement uses TRBV28 and TRBJ1-4; TRBD1 matches 9 bases. J was trimmed by 7 bases and V by 3 bases; bases with no gene match: 6. CDR3 size: 15 residues. CDR1 MDHEN and CDR2 SYDVKM come from the germline V gene.

This clone was observed a handful of times. V gene TRBV5-6 combines with J gene TRBJ1-5, with a tentative D call TRBD1 (5 bases). Germline V CDR1 and CDR2: SGHDT, YYEEEE. Trimming pared 4 bases from V and 9 bases from J, leaving 14 bases between. The CDR3 spans 13 residues. The CDR3 DNA sequence: TGTGCCAGCAGCGGGTGGAGCCAGGGGCCCCAGCATTTT. This encodes CASSGWSQGPQHF.

This chain uses TRBV2 with TRBJ2-5, with TRBD2 matching over 9 bases. Germline CDR1 reads SNHLY; CDR2 reads FYNNEI. The CDR3 contains 16 residues. The ends lost 3 bases at V and 2 bases at J; junction bases unmatched: 7. The CDR3 DNA reads as TGTGCCAGCAGTGATGATCGCGGGAGGGAACAAGAGACCCAGTACTTC. Its protein product is CASSDDRGREQETQYF.

About this clone: A junction end diverges from the germline sequence, so it may reflect a read error. The gene calls are TRBV2 and TRBJ2-7; TRBD1 matches at 7 bases. The germline V gene encodes CDR1 SNHLY and CDR2 FYNNEI. The CDR3 loop spans 15 amino acids. In nucleotides, the CDR3 is TGTGCCAGCAGTGAAGCCGGGACAGTTACCTACGAGCAGTACTTT. It yields the protein CASSEAGTVTYEQYF.

This chain links TRBV19 with TRBJ2-3; 12 positions match TRBD2. Trimming at V came to 5 bases and at J to 4 bases, leaving 1 base not matched to a gene. Germline CDR1 LNHDA, CDR2 SQIVND (reference sequence). This CDR3 spans 14 amino acids. Here the CDR3 reads CASSSSGGADTQYF. For the CDR3, the DNA is TGTGCCAGTAGTTCTAGCGGGGGGGCAGATACGCAGTATTTT.

V and J are TRBV9 and TRBJ2-3; D not resolved. The ends were cut back, 4 bases at V and 0 bases at J, with 9 bases in the middle. CDR3 length: 14 residues. Germline V gene data show CDR1 as SGDLS and CDR2 as YYNGEE. The CDR3: CASSSSLSTDTQYF. The CDR3 DNA reads TGTGCCAGCAGCTCGAGCTTGAGCACAGATACGCAGTATTTT.

This clone was observed a handful of times. The chain joins TRBV4-3 to TRBJ1-6; 8 positions match TRBD1. J lost 8 bases, V lost 1 base, and 4 bases had no gene match. The CDR3 totals 15 residues. CDR1 is LGHNA, CDR2 YSLEER, per germline. CDR3 DNA sequence: TGCGCCAGCAGCCAAGTACCGGGACAGGATTCACCCCTCCACTTT. This translates into CASSQVPGQDSPLHF.

The V gene is TRBV4-3, the J gene TRBJ2-3, with 9 nucleotides matching TRBD2. J gave up 4 bases and V 4 bases, and 6 bases lay outside the gene matches. Germline V gene sequence: CDR1 LGHNA, CDR2 YSLEER. The CDR3 consists of 15 residues. The CDR3 reads CASSLRTSDSDTQYF. The CDR3, as DNA: TGCGCCAGCAGCCTCCGGACTAGCGATTCAGATACGCAGTATTTT.

The rearrangement uses TRBV27 and TRBJ1-5; D is unclear. The V gene's germline CDR1 is MNHEY and CDR2 SMNVEV (reference sequence). V was shortened by 0 bases and J by 2 bases, with 23 bases between the two germline ends. CDR3 length equals 20 residues. CDR3 sequence reads: CASSLSPRITTIYGNQPQHF. The CDR3 coding sequence is TGTGCCAGCAGTTTATCTCCCCGGATCACTACCATCTATGGCAATCAGCCCCAGCATTTT.

V is TRBV28 and J is TRBJ2-1; 14 nucleotides line up with TRBD2. Germline V lookup: CDR1 MDHEN, CDR2 SYDVKM. The CDR3 loop spans 17 amino acids. V trimming: 2 bases; J trimming: 7 bases; junction bases outside the gene matches: 7. CDR3 DNA: TGTGCCAGCAGTTTAATAGGGACTAGCGGGAGTATGAATGAGCAGTTCTTC. As protein: CASSLIGTSGSMNEQFF.

This CDR3 is CASSLAGGAGGETQYF. CDR3 nucleotide sequence: TGTGCCAGCAGCTTAGCTGGGGGCGCAGGGGGAGAGACCCAGTACTTC. V and J are TRBV7-2 and TRBJ2-5; 7 bases line up with TRBD1. The CDR3 spans 16 residues. In germline, CDR1 is SGHTA, CDR2 FQGNSA. Trimming cost V 0 bases and J 4 bases; bases outside gene matches: 8.

This clone occurred a few times. The V call is TRBV7-2, the J call TRBJ2-2, with 10 bases fitting TRBD2. Unmatched junction bases numbered 2, after V lost 2 bases and J lost 2 bases. The germline gives CDR1 SGHTA, CDR2 FQGNSA. This CDR3 contains 16 residues. CDR3 sequence reads: CASSLLAGVNTGELFF. The CDR3 DNA reads TGTGCCAGCAGCTTACTAGCGGGGGTTAACACCGGGGAGCTGTTTTTT.

V usage is TRBV29-1 and J usage is TRBJ1-2, with unresolved D. The germline V and J ends were trimmed by 7 bases and 5 bases, with 14 bases remaining between them. The CDR3 has 12 amino acids. Germline values: CDR1 SQVTM, CDR2 ANQGSEA. The CDR3 protein is CSALRGQYGYTF. Written as DNA, the CDR3 is TGCAGCGCCCTACGTGGGCAGTATGGCTACACCTTC.

The chain is built from TRBV5-4 and TRBJ2-2, with TRBD1 matching 7 bases. Germline V gives CDR1 SGHNT, CDR2 YYREEE (reference sequence). Losses at the gene ends were 3 bases for V and 5 bases for J; bases not matched to a gene: 7. The CDR3 consists of 15 residues. CDR3 in DNA: TGTGCCAGCAGCTCAAAGGGGGCGCCTACCGGGGAGCTGTTTTTT. This gives the protein CASSSKGAPTGELFF.

The rearrangement joins TRBV3-1 (or the pseudogene TRBV3-2) to TRBJ2-1; TRBD2 matches at 10 bases. The V gene's germline CDR1 is LGHDT and CDR2 YNNKEL (reference sequence). The CDR3 runs to 16 residues. Trimming removed 0 bases from V and 10 bases from J; junction bases left unmatched: 9. The CDR3 sequence: CASSQDGLAVPTEQFF. As DNA, the CDR3 is TGTGCCAGCAGCCAAGATGGACTAGCGGTACCCACGGAGCAGTTCTTC.

V usage is TRBV7-8 and J usage is TRBJ1-5; D unclear. From germline, CDR1 is SGHVS and CDR2 FQNEAQ. The V gene lost 1 base and the J gene lost 1 base, with 8 bases spanning the gap. This CDR3 has 15 amino acids. The CDR3 loop is CASSLGAPSNQPQHF. Written as DNA, the CDR3 is TGTGCCAGCAGCTTAGGGGCTCCCAGCAATCAGCCCCAGCATTTT.

This clone was counted once. Other nucleotide sequences in the sample specify the same CDR3. The J gene is TRBJ2-1, the V gene TRBV5-1; the match to TRBD2 covers 10 bases. Trimming at V came to 3 bases and at J to 7 bases, leaving 4 bases not matched to a gene. The CDR3 has 14 amino acids. The germline V gene has CDR1 SGHRS and CDR2 YFSETQ. In DNA form, the CDR3 reads TGCGCCAGCAGCTCAGCGGGAGGGTATAATGAGCAGTTCTTC. Protein sequence: CASSSAGGYNEQFF.

V and J are TRBV11-1 and TRBJ2-5; D is perhaps TRBD2 (5 bases). The germline gives CDR1 SGHAT, CDR2 FQDESV (reference sequence). V lost 5 bases and J lost 1, with 11 bases in between. The CDR3 length is 14 residues. The CDR3 DNA follows: TGTGCCAGCAGCCCGGACTCCTTCCAAGAGACCCAGTACTTC. Protein sequence: CASSPDSFQETQYF.

V is TRBV4-3 and J is TRBJ1-1, with D unclear. The CDR3 runs to 14 residues. V lost 3 bases to trimming and J lost 0 bases, with 8 bases between them. The germline gives CDR1 LGHNA, CDR2 YSLEER. The CDR3 nucleotides are TGCGCCAGCAGCCAGGAGGGAGTGAACACTGAAGCTTTCTTT. Encoded protein: CASSQEGVNTEAFF.